These 20 T cell receptor beta chains share one sample of origin, sequenced in a study of STAT5B mutations in CD4+ large granular lymphocyte leukemia. TCRdb keeps only in-frame clones here, not all; method: immunoSEQ multiplex PCR. The profile shows 25,000 to 35,000 clones, nearly 80% of them singletons. Sequenced sample: CD4+ T cells from blood buffy coats. These receptors all stem from a human donor in good health.

V and J are TRBV13 and TRBJ2-7; D gene unclear. The CDR3 runs 13 residues. In germline, CDR1 is PRHDT, CDR2 FYEKMQ (reference sequence). Trimming cost V 7 bases and J 2 bases, with 12 bases left between them. This CDR3 is CASIRSSPYEQYF. DNA for the CDR3: TGTGCCAGCATACGATCCTCCCCCTACGAGCAGTACTTC.

This sequence joins TRBV27 and TRBJ2-7, with TRBD1 matching over 7 bases. Per germline, CDR1 MNHEY and CDR2 SMNVEV (reference sequence). The length of the CDR3 is 14 residues. With V trimmed by 2 bases and J by 0 bases, 1 base remained unmatched. The CDR3 loop is CASSLGTASYEQYF. The CDR3 nucleotides read TGTGCCAGCAGTTTAGGGACAGCCTCCTACGAGCAGTACTTC.

The chain has TRBV28 and TRBJ2-5; D is unresolved. Per the germline V gene, CDR1 is MDHEN and CDR2 is SYDVKM. V was trimmed by 6 bases and J by 5 bases, leaving 7 bases between them. This CDR3 comprises 11 residues. This chain's CDR3 is CASRLLETQYF. In DNA form, the CDR3 reads TGTGCCAGCAGGCTGTTGGAGACCCAGTACTTC. The entire variable domain, with the rest obtained from reference TRBV28 and TRBJ2-5, is as follows: DVKVTQSSRYLVKRTGEKVFLECVQDMDHENMFWYRQDPGLGLRLIYFSYDVKMKEKGDIPEGYSVSREKKERFSLILESASTNQTSMYLCASRLLETQYFGPGTRLLVL.

The chain is built from TRBV11-2 and TRBJ2-7; 7 bases fit TRBD2. Germline V lookup: CDR1 SGHAT, CDR2 FQNNGV. This CDR3 has 15 amino acids. The V and J ends lost 5 bases and 6 bases, in that order; junction bases with no gene match: 13. As DNA, the CDR3 is TGTGCCAGCAGCGGCGCCGGGACTACTCCCGGCGAGCAGTACTTC. Translated: CASSGAGTTPGEQYF.

V gene TRBV18 combines with J gene TRBJ1-5; tentative D call: TRBD1 (5 bases). Germline-derived CDR1 and CDR2 are KGHSH and LQKENI. The length of the CDR3 is 14 residues. V was shortened by 2 bases and J by 11 bases, with 16 bases between the two germline ends. The CDR3 protein is CASSPEQAIGTQHF. CDR3 DNA sequence: TGTGCCAGCTCACCAGAACAGGCGATTGGGACCCAGCATTTT.

J is TRBJ1-2 and V is TRBV10-2; tentative D call: TRBD1 (6 bases). V dropped 6 bases and J dropped 8 bases, with 19 bases sitting between them. CDR3 length: 14 amino acids. Germline V gene lookup returns CDR1 WSHSY and CDR2 SAAADI. The CDR3 sequence is CASSTGLIGSGYTF. Written as DNA, the CDR3 is TGCGCCAGCAGCACAGGGCTCATCGGATCCGGCTACACCTTC.

In its sample, this clone was seen a few times. One end of the junction fails to match germline, which may point to a read error. The V and J genes are TRBV9 and TRBJ1-4; TRBD1 matches at 7 bases. Germline V lookup: CDR1 SGDLS, CDR2 YYNGEE. The CDR3 consists of 13 residues. The CDR3 coding sequence is TGTGCCAGCAGCGTAGGTCCAGGGGGAGCCGCAAGTTTT. Translated: CASSVGPGGAASF.

The chain links TRBV6-4 to TRBJ2-5, with 8 positions matching TRBD1. J lost 4 bases, V lost 3 bases, and 10 bases had no gene match. In germline, CDR1 is MRHNA, CDR2 SNTAGT. This CDR3 contains 16 residues. The CDR3 is CASSEQGSGGRETQYF. As DNA, the CDR3 is TGTGCCAGCAGTGAACAGGGGTCAGGGGGCCGAGAGACCCAGTACTTC.

The chain links TRBV28 to TRBJ2-7; 7 bases line up with TRBD1. Germline V gene sequence: CDR1 MDHEN, CDR2 SYDVKM. The length of the CDR3 is 14 residues. The V and J ends lost 3 bases and 7 bases, in that order; junction bases with no gene match: 9. CDR3 amino acids: CASSFGTDAREQYF. Written as DNA, the CDR3 is TGTGCCAGCAGTTTCGGGACAGATGCGAGAGAGCAGTACTTC.

The rearrangement uses TRBV7-9 and TRBJ1-5, with TRBD1 matching 7 bases. The CDR3 spans 15 residues. CDR1 SEHNR and CDR2 FQNEAQ come from the germline V gene (reference sequence). After removal of 4 bases from V and 1 base from J, the junction contained 4 bases not matched to a gene. CDR3 coding DNA: TGTGCCAGCAGCTCGGGACAGCAGAGCAATCAGCCCCAGCATTTT. Protein sequence: CASSSGQQSNQPQHF.

The rearrangement links TRBV7-2 to TRBJ1-2; no definite D call. V lost 1 base, J lost 9 bases, and 12 bases lay in between. This CDR3 contains 13 residues. CDR1 is SGHTA, CDR2 FQGNSA, per germline. For the CDR3, the DNA is TGTGCCAGCAGCTTAGGTTCTCAGGCCCGCTACACCTTC. Amino acids: CASSLGSQARYTF.

The chain combines TRBV5-1 with TRBJ2-5; no firm D call. There are 14 residues in the CDR3. The V end was cut by 1 base, the J end by 1 base, with 8 bases between. Germline CDR1 and CDR2: SGHRS and YFSETQ. Written as DNA, the CDR3 is TGCGCCAGCAGCTTGACAGTTACCCAAGAGACCCAGTACTTC. Amino acid sequence: CASSLTVTQETQYF. Using reference TRBV5-1 and TRBJ2-5 for the parts outside the CDR3, the full variable domain is KAGVTQTPRYLIKTRGQQVTLSCSPISGHRSVSWYQQTPGQGLQFLFEYFSETQRNKGNFPGRFSGRQFSNSRSEMNVSTLELGDSALYLCASSLTVTQETQYFGPGTRLLVL.

The chain carries TRBV5-4 and TRBJ2-1; 8 positions match TRBD2. Germline CDR1 SGHNT, CDR2 YYREEE (reference sequence). The CDR3 runs 16 residues. Trimming removed 0 bases from V and 2 bases from J; junction bases left unmatched: 4. CDR3 nucleotides: TGTGCCAGCAGCTTGGTGCTAGCGGGCCCCTACAATGAGCAGTTCTTC. It encodes CASSLVLAGPYNEQFF.

The V call is TRBV7-2, the J call TRBJ1-3; unclear D gene. There are 16 residues in the CDR3. V lost 5 bases to trimming and J lost 0 bases, with 14 bases between them. Germline-derived CDR1 and CDR2 are SGHTA and FQGNSA. The CDR3: CASSATVVNSGNTIYF. CDR3 sequence (DNA): TGTGCCAGCAGCGCAACGGTGGTCAACTCTGGAAACACCATATATTTT.

This clone appeared once. The chain couples TRBV9 to TRBJ1-4, with a possible D match to TRBD1 (6 bases). Germline CDR1 and CDR2: SGDLS and YYNGEE. The CDR3 spans 15 residues. V was trimmed by 4 bases and J by 4 bases, leaving 14 bases between them. The CDR3 reads CASSTGQTNNEKLFF. DNA for the CDR3: TGTGCCAGCAGCACCGGACAGACTAATAATGAAAAACTGTTTTTT.

This clone was counted a few times. The chain employs TRBV28 and TRBJ1-5, with 11 nucleotides matching TRBD1. This CDR3 contains 14 residues. The J segment lost 5 bases and the V segment lost 7 bases, leaving 4 bases of the junction unmatched. Per germline, CDR1 MDHEN and CDR2 SYDVKM. CDR3 residues: CASTGTGGYQPQHF. In DNA form, the CDR3 reads TGTGCCAGCACTGGGACAGGGGGTTATCAGCCCCAGCATTTT.

This clone appeared once. The genes are TRBV21-1 and TRBJ2-7; the D call TRBD1 from the table was never checked on the DNA. TRBV21-1 is flagged as a pseudogene. The CDR3 length is 16 residues. This chain's CDR3 is CASSKARQGVVYEQYF. The CDR3 DNA is TGTGCCAGCAGCAAAGCCCGACAGGGGGTGGTCTACGAGCAGTACTTC.

The chain couples TRBV6-1 to TRBJ1-3, with TRBD1 matching 7 bases. Losses at the gene ends were 2 bases for V and 1 base for J; bases not matched to a gene: 8. Germline CDR1 is MNHNS and CDR2 is SASEGT. This CDR3 spans 17 amino acids. CDR3: CASSERTGAASGNTIYF. CDR3 nucleotides: TGTGCCAGCAGTGAAAGGACAGGAGCCGCTTCTGGAAACACCATATATTTT.

This chain uses TRBV7-3 with TRBJ1-1, with D unclear. Trimming stripped 2 bases from V and 3 bases from J, with 7 bases between. Germline V gene sequence: CDR1 SGHTA, CDR2 FQGTGA. The CDR3 consists of 13 residues. CDR3: CASSLDGHTEAFF. For the CDR3, the DNA is TGTGCCAGCAGCTTAGATGGGCACACTGAAGCTTTCTTT.

The CDR3 reads CASKFPQGEVYYGYTF. DNA of the CDR3: TGTGCCAGCAAATTTCCGCAGGGAGAGGTGTACTATGGCTACACCTTC. J is TRBJ1-2 and V is TRBV19, with D perhaps matching TRBD1 (5 bases). The V end lost 9 bases, the J end lost 3 bases, and 23 bases lay between the germline ends. Germline V CDR1 and CDR2: LNHDA, SQIVND (reference sequence). The CDR3 runs 16 residues.